The 16 T cell receptor beta chains below come from one sample, sequenced in a study of T cells after yellow fever vaccination. TCRdb reanalysed the 5' RACE reads using MiXCR and keeps one entry per CDR3 protein. The sample yields approximately 250,000 distinct CDR3 sequences, roughly 6.8% seen once. Sequences were derived from CD4+ T cells sorted from PBMCs, sampled on the day of the yellow fever booster vaccination. These TCRs come from a man aged 25-45 years who received the YFV17D yellow fever vaccine.

V is TRBV20-1 and J is TRBJ2-5; maybe TRBD2 (6 bases). The CDR3 spans 12 residues. The V gene lost 4 bases and the J gene lost 4 bases, with 10 bases spanning the gap. Germline V lookup: CDR1 DFQATT, CDR2 SNEGSKA (reference sequence). The CDR3 DNA reads TGCAGTGCTACTAGCGACACAGAGACCCAGTACTTC. Its translation: CSATSDTETQYF.

This clonotype has ten or more counts. The chain joins TRBV20-1 to TRBJ2-7; D is unresolved. Germline CDR1 reads DFQATT; CDR2 reads SNEGSKA (reference sequence). CDR3 size: 11 residues. V shed 3 bases and J shed 4 bases, with 7 bases lying between them. CDR3 bases: TGCAGTGCTAGGTGGCCGTACGAGCAGTACTTC. It encodes CSARWPYEQYF.

The DNA of the CDR3 is TGTGCCAGCAGCCTGACTAGCGGGAGGCTAAATGAGCAGTTCTTC. It yields the protein CASSLTSGRLNEQFF. This chain uses TRBV7-9 with TRBJ2-1; 13 bases line up with TRBD2. CDR3 length: 15 residues. The junction had 5 bases not matched to a gene; V was cut back by 5 bases and J by 7 bases. Per germline, CDR1 SEHNR and CDR2 FQNEAQ (reference sequence).

This clonotype was found many times. V gene TRBV7-2 combines with J gene TRBJ2-5; a weak D match, TRBD1 (5 bases). The CDR3 extends over 16 amino acids. V was pared by 0 bases and J by 4 bases, with 15 bases between. Germline values: CDR1 SGHTA, CDR2 FQGNSA. This CDR3 reads CASSLALYRMGETQYF. The CDR3 coding sequence is TGTGCCAGCAGCTTAGCGCTGTACAGGATGGGAGAGACCCAGTACTTC.

The J gene is TRBJ2-6, the V gene TRBV10-3; either TRBD1 or TRBD2 may fit D (6 bases each). The germline V and J ends were trimmed by 8 bases and 0 bases, with 17 bases remaining between them. The CDR3 is 17 amino acids. Germline V gene sequence: CDR1 ENHRY, CDR2 SYGVKD. The CDR3 DNA sequence: TGTGCCATCGGGATGGGGGGCGGAAGCTCTGGGGCCAACGTCCTGACTTTC. Translating it yields CAIGMGGGSSGANVLTF.

This clonotype was recorded many times. The chain links TRBV18 to TRBJ2-5; D unresolved. This CDR3 has 11 residues. Germline CDR1 KGHSH, CDR2 LQKENI. V shed 8 bases and J shed 5 bases, with 9 bases lying between them. This chain's CDR3 is CASSPGETQYF. The CDR3 DNA reads TGTGCCAGCAGCCCCGGGGAGACCCAGTACTTC.

This clonotype has at least ten counts. The chain has TRBV5-1 and TRBJ2-1, with 12 bases identical to TRBD1. The junction had 8 bases not matched to a gene; V was cut back by 0 bases and J by 7 bases. CDR3 length: 17 amino acids. CDR1 SGHRS and CDR2 YFSETQ come from the germline V gene. Here the CDR3 reads CASSLARGDRGRNEQFF. The CDR3 DNA reads as TGCGCCAGCAGCTTGGCCCGAGGGGACAGGGGGCGAAATGAGCAGTTCTTC.

In its sample, this clonotype was seen a few times. The chain couples TRBV5-4 to TRBJ2-2; no reliable D call. The length of the CDR3 is 15 residues. Trimming pared 4 bases from V and 2 bases from J, leaving 12 bases between. Germline V gene sequence: CDR1 SGHNT, CDR2 YYREEE (reference sequence). The CDR3 region has the DNA TGTGCCAGCAGCCTCAAATCGGGTAACACCGGGGAGCTGTTTTTT. It codes for CASSLKSGNTGELFF.

The V call is TRBV6-1, the J call TRBJ1-1; D is possibly TRBD1 (6 bases). This CDR3 is 12 amino acids long. V was cut by 7 bases and J by 12 bases, with 18 bases left in between. Germline V gene sequence: CDR1 MNHNS, CDR2 SASEGT. The CDR3 nucleotides read TGTGCCAGCACGCCGGACAGAGGTGAGACTTTCTTT. This translates into CASTPDRGETFF.

The J gene is TRBJ2-1, the V gene TRBV7-9; maybe TRBD1 (6 bases). The CDR3 runs to 12 residues. Looked up from germline, CDR1 is SEHNR and CDR2 is FQNEAQ (reference sequence). Between the trimmed V and J ends, which lost 2 bases and 9 bases, there was a span of 8 bases. The CDR3 nucleotides are TGTGCCAGCAGCTTACCAGGGGCTGAGCAGTTCTTC. Residues: CASSLPGAEQFF.

The gene calls are TRBV11-1 and TRBJ2-7; 15 bases are shared with TRBD2. The CDR3 is 21 amino acids. V trimming: 0 bases; J trimming: 6 bases; junction bases outside the gene matches: 18. Per the germline V gene, CDR1 is SGHAT and CDR2 is FQDESV (reference sequence). CDR3 sequence reads: CASSLAPDRTSGRAGSFEQYF. The CDR3 region has the DNA TGTGCCAGCAGCTTAGCCCCCGATAGGACTAGCGGGAGGGCCGGGAGTTTCGAGCAGTACTTC.

Only a few counts were recorded for this clonotype. This rearrangement joins TRBV27 to TRBJ2-1; TRBD2 aligns across 13 bases. The CDR3 is made up of 17 amino acids. With V trimmed by 7 bases and J by 5 bases, 11 bases remained unmatched. Germline V lookup: CDR1 MNHEY, CDR2 SMNVEV (reference sequence). For the CDR3, the DNA is TGTGCCAGCAAGGGGGGACTAGCGGGAAATTTAGACAATGAGCAGTTCTTC. The encoded protein is CASKGGLAGNLDNEQFF.

This clonotype was seen ten or more times. The chain uses TRBV5-1 and TRBJ2-7; 9 nucleotides agree with TRBD2. The CDR3 is made up of 14 amino acids. J lost 0 bases, V lost 4 bases, and 2 bases had no gene match. Germline V gene lookup returns CDR1 SGHRS and CDR2 YFSETQ. DNA for the CDR3: TGCGCCAGCAGCCATAGCGGGAGCTCCTACGAGCAGTACTTC. Translating it yields CASSHSGSSYEQYF.

This clonotype has just a few counts. The chain links TRBV7-2 to TRBJ2-7, with no clear D. V was pared by 1 base and J by 3 bases, with 7 bases between. In germline, CDR1 is SGHTA, CDR2 FQGNSA. The CDR3 has 13 residues. The DNA of the CDR3 is TGTGCCAGCAGCTTAGAGGTAGGCTACGAGCAGTACTTC. Its protein is CASSLEVGYEQYF.

At least ten counts were recorded for this clonotype. The chain recombines TRBV6-2 or TRBV6-3 with TRBJ2-5; 10 nucleotides align to TRBD2. Germline V gives CDR1 MNHEY, CDR2 SVGEGT. The trim removed 10 bases at V and 1 base at J, leaving 9 bases unmatched. This CDR3 has 15 residues. The CDR3 loop is CATSRTSGFQETQYF. For the CDR3, the DNA is TGTGCCACCTCAAGGACTAGCGGTTTCCAAGAGACCCAGTACTTC.

This clonotype was recorded many times. The V call is TRBV5-1, the J call TRBJ2-7, with 7 bases matching TRBD1. Germline CDR1 is SGHRS and CDR2 is YFSETQ. With V trimmed by 4 bases and J by 3 bases, 7 bases remained unmatched. The CDR3 is 14 amino acids. CDR3 loop: CASSPGDSVYEQYF. CDR3 DNA: TGCGCCAGCAGCCCAGGGGACAGCGTCTACGAGCAGTACTTC.